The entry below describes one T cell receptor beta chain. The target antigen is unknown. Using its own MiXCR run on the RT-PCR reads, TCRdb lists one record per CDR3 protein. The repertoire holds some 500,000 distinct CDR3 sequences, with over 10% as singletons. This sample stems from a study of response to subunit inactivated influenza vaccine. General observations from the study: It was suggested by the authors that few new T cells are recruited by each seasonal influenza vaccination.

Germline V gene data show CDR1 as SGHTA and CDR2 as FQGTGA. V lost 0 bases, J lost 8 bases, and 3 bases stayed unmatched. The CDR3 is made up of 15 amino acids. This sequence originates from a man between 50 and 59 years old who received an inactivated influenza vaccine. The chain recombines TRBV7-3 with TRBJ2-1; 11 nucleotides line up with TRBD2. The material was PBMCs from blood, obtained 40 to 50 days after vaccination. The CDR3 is CASSLTLAGGHEQFF. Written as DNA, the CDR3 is TGTGCCAGCAGCTTAACCCTAGCGGGAGGTCATGAGCAGTTCTTC.